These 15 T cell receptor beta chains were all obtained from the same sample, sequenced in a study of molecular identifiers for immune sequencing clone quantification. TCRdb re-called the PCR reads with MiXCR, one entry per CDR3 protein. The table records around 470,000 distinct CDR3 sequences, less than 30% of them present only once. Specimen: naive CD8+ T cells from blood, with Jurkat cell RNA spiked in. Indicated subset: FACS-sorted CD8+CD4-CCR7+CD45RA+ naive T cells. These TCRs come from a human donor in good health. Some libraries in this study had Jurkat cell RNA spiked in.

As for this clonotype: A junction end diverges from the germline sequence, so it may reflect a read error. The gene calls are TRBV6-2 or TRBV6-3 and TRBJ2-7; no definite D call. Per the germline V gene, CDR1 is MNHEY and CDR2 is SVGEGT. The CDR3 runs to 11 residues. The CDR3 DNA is TGTGCCAGCAGTGGATCATACGCGCAGTACTTC. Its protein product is CASSGSYAQYF.

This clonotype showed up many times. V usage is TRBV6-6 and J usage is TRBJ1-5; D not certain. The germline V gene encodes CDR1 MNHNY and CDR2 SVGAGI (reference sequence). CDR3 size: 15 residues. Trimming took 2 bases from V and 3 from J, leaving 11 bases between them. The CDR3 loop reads CASSYDPYINQPQHF. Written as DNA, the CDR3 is TGTGCCAGCAGTTACGATCCTTACATCAATCAGCCCCAGCATTTT.

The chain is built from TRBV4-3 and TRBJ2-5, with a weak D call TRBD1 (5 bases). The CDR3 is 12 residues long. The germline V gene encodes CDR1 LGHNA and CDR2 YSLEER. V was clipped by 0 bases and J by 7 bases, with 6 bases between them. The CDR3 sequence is CASSQDQGTQYF. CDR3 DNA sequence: TGCGCCAGCAGCCAAGATCAGGGGACCCAGTACTTC.

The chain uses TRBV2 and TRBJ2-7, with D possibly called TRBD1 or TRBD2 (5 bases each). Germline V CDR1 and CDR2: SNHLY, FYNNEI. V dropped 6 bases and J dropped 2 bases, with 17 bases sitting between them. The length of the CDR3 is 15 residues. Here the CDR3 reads CASSYSPGATYEQYF. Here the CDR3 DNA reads TGTGCCAGCAGCTATTCCCCCGGGGCAACCTACGAGCAGTACTTC.

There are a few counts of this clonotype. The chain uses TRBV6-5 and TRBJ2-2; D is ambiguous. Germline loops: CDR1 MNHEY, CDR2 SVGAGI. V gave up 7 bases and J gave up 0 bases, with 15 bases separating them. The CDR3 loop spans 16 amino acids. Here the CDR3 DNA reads TGTGCCAGCACCCCCGCTGCATCACCGAACACCGGGGAGCTGTTTTTT. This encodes CASTPAASPNTGELFF.

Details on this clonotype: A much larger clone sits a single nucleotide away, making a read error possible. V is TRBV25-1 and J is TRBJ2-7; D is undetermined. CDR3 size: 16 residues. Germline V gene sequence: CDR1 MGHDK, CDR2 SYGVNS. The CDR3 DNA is TGTGCCAGCAGTGACGGTCCAGGCTCGAGCTCCTACGAGCAGTCCTTC. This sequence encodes CASSDGPGSSSYEQSF.

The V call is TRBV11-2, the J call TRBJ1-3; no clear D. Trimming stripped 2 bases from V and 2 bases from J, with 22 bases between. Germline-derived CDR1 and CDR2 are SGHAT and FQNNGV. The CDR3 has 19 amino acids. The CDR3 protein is CASSLWAGKPGVAGNTIYF. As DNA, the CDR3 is TGTGCCAGCAGCTTATGGGCAGGAAAACCCGGGGTCGCTGGAAACACCATATATTTT.

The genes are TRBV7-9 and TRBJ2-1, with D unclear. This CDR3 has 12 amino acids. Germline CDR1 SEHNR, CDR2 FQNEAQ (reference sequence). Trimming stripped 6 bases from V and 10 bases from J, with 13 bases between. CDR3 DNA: TGTGCCAGCAGGGCGATACTTGACGAGCAGTTCTTC. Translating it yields CASRAILDEQFF.

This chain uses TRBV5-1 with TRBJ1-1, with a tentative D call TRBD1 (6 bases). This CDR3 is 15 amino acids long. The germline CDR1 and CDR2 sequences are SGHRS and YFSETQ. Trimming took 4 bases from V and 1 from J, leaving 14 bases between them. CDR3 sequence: CASSRAGGQNTEAFF. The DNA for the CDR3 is TGCGCCAGCAGCCGTGCCGGGGGCCAGAACACTGAAGCTTTCTTT.

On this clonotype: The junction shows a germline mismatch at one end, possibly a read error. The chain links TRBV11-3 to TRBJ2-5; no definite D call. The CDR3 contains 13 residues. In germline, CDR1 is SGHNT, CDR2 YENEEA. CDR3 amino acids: CASSLKYGETLYF. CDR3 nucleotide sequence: TGTGCCAGCAGCTTGAAGTACGGCGAGACCCTGTACTTC.

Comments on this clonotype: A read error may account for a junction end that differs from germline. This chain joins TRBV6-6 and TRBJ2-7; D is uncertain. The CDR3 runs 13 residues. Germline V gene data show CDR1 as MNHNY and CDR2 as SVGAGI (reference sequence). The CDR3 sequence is CASSYRETYEQCF. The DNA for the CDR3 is TGTGCCAGCAGTTACCGAGAAACCTACGAGCAGTGCTTC.

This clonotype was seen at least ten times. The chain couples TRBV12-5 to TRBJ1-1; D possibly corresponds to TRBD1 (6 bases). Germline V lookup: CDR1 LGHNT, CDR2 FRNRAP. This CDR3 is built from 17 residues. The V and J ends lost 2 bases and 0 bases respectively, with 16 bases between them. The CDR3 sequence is CASGLPFRTDMNTEAFF. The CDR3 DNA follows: TGTGCTAGTGGTTTGCCCTTCCGGACAGATATGAACACTGAAGCTTTCTTT.

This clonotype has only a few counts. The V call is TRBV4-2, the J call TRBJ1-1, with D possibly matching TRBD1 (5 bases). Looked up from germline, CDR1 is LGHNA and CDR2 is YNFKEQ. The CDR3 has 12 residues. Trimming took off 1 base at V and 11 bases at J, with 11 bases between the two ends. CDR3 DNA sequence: TGTGCCAGCAGCCAAGGGGACCTCCTTGCTTTCTTT. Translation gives CASSQGDLLAFF.

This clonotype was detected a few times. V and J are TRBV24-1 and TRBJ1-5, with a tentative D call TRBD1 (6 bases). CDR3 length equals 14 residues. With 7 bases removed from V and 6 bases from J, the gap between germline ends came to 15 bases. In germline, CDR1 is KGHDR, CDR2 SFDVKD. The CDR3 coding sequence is TGTGCCACCAGGACAGGTTATTCTGGTCAGCCCCAGCATTTT. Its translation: CATRTGYSGQPQHF.

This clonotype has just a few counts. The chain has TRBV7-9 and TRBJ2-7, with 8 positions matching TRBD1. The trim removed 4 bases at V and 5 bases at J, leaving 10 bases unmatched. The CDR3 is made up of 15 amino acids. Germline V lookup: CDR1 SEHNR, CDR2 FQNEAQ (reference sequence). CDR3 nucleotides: TGTGCCAGCAGCTACCCACAGGGGGGTGGCGACGAGCAGTACTTC. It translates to CASSYPQGGGDEQYF.